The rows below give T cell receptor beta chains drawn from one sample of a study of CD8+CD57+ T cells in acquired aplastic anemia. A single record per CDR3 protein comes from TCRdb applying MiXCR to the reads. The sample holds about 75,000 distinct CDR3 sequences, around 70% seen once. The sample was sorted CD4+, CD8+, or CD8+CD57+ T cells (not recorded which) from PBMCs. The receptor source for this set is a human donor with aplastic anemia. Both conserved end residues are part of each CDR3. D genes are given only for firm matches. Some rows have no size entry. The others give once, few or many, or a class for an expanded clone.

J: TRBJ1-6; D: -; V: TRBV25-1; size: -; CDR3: CASSEGNNSPLHF; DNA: TGTGCCAGCAGTGAAGGCAACAATTCACCCCTCCACTTT
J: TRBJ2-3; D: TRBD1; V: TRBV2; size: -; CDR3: CASRGKDRVADTQYF; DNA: TGTGCCAGCAGAGGGAAGGACAGGGTCGCAGATACGCAGTATTTT
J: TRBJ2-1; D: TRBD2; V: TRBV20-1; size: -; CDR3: CSARVAGYYNEQFF; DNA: TGCAGTGCTAGAGTAGCGGGATATTACAATGAGCAGTTCTTC
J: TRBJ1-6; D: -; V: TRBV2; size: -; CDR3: CASGQSRNSPLHF; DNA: TGTGCCAGCGGCCAAAGCAGAAATTCACCCCTCCACTTT
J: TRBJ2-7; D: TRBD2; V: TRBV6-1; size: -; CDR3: CASSAGGGGSWSEAGEQYF; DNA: TGTGCCAGCAGTGCCGGCGGGGGGGGCTCTTGGAGTGAAGCGGGCGAGCAGTACTTC
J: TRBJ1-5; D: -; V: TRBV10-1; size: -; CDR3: CASSESRNQPQHF; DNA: TGCGCCAGCAGTGAGAGCAGAAATCAGCCCCAGCATTTT
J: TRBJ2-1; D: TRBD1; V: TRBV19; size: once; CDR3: CASSHRGNEQFF; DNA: TGTGCCAGTAGTCACAGGGGAAATGAGCAGTTCTTC
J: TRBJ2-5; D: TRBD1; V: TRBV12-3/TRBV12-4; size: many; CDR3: CASSFPGQGGETQYF; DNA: TGTGCCAGCAGTTTCCCCGGACAGGGTGGAGAGACCCAGTACTTC
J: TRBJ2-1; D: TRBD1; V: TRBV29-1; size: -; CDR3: CSGSGTGTEQFF; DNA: TGCAGCGGATCCGGGACAGGGACCGAGCAGTTCTTC
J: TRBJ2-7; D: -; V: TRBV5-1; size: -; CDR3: CASSSQGTYYEQYF; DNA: TGCGCCAGCAGCTCACAGGGCACCTACTACGAGCAGTACTTC